The 5 T cell receptor beta chains below were found in one sample sequenced in a study of CD8 T cells in Susac syndrome. A quantity of 0.5 to 1 ug RNA underwent reverse transcription using random hexamers. MiXCR, run by TCRdb on the immunoSEQ multiplex PCR reads, gives a single entry per CDR3 protein. Of roughly 250,000 distinct CDR3 sequences in the sample, 95% to 97% were seen once. Sample: CD4+ T cells from PBMCs. The receptor source for this set is a human donor with Susac syndrome.

The rearrangement links TRBV13 to TRBJ2-7, with a weak D call TRBD2 (5 bases). The CDR3 runs to 11 residues. Germline V gene data show CDR1 as PRHDT and CDR2 as FYEKMQ (reference sequence). V lost 6 bases and J 7 bases, leaving 10 bases between the germline ends. Here the CDR3 reads CASSSGVEQYF. The DNA for the CDR3 is TGTGCCAGCAGTTCCGGGGTGGAGCAGTACTTC.

The rearrangement links TRBV4-1 to TRBJ2-2; the D is unclear. In germline, CDR1 is MGHRA, CDR2 YSYEKL. Deletions cut 3 bases from V and 5 bases from J, with 7 bases between. There are 13 residues in the CDR3. CDR3 protein: CASSQGITGELFF. CDR3 DNA: TGCGCCAGCAGCCAGGGGATAACCGGGGAGCTGTTTTTT.

This clonotype was detected once. The rearrangement uses TRBV12-1 and TRBJ2-1; the table's TRBD1 call for D was not verified on the DNA. TRBV12-1 is reported as a pseudogene. This CDR3 is 15 amino acids long. The DNA for the CDR3 is TGTGCCAGCAGCTTCTCCCGGGGGAAATACAATGAGCAGTTCTTC. This gives the protein CASSFSRGKYNEQFF.

This chain joins TRBV28 and TRBJ2-7, with TRBD2 as a possible D gene (6 bases). CDR3 size: 13 residues. V was cut by 7 bases and J by 4 bases, with 14 bases left in between. Looked up from germline, CDR1 is MDHEN and CDR2 is SYDVKM. This CDR3 is CASKLAENYEQYF. In DNA form, the CDR3 reads TGTGCCAGCAAACTAGCAGAAAATTACGAGCAGTACTTC.

The gene calls are TRBV18 and TRBJ2-5; TRBD1 matches at 9 bases. This CDR3 has 14 amino acids. J was trimmed by 6 bases and V by 0 bases; bases with no gene match: 2. Germline assignment: CDR1 KGHSH and CDR2 LQKENI. CDR3 sequence: CASSPPGQGQTQYF. The CDR3 nucleotides are TGTGCCAGCTCACCACCGGGACAGGGCCAGACCCAGTACTTC.